This T cell receptor beta chain was sequenced in a study of blood T cell repertoires in COVID-19. Looking at the study overall: Sites in the United States, Italy and Spain provided acute and convalescent COVID-19 samples.

This CDR3 has 15 amino acids. Germline V lookup: CDR1 SEHNR, CDR2 FQNEAQ (reference sequence). J gave up 4 bases and V 5 bases, and 8 bases lay outside the gene matches. This clone was counted between two and nine times. Adults between roughly 18 and 95 years of age took part from 20 to 25 US areas. Donors were grouped by their self-reported clinical history. Two negative PCRs, clearance, or symptom resolution were required of recovered Cohort 3 donors. TCRdb's copy holds only in-frame clones and misses some; the assay was immunoSEQ multiplex PCR. The table has 150,000 to 200,000 clones, around 91% seen once.

The TCR was taken from a woman younger than 35 who had recovered from COVID-19. The rearrangement joins TRBV7-9 to TRBJ2-7; 10 bases match TRBD2. The material sequenced was PBMCs or T cells enriched from blood (not recorded which). CDR3 in amino acids: CASSRSGRRVYEQYF. The CDR3, as DNA: TGTGCCAGCAGCCGTAGCGGGAGGAGGGTATACGAGCAGTACTTC.